This T cell receptor (beta chain) was documented in a study of cytomegalovirus exposure and HLA in healthy donors. The trim removed 2 bases at V and 7 bases at J, leaving 14 bases unmatched. The length of the CDR3 is 19 residues. Per germline, CDR1 MNHNS and CDR2 SASEGT. Vbeta (60) and Jbeta (13) primers were used in the PCR. The data were produced by immunoSEQ multiplex PCR, yet TCRdb's version contains in-frame clones alone and is incomplete. Listed are tens of thousands of clones; about 1.2% falls within the top ten. The chain is built from TRBV6-1 and TRBJ2-7; 16 bases align to TRBD2. The sample was PBMCs. This TCR derives from a woman in her 40s in good health and CMV-seronegative. CDR3 amino acids: CASSEKVPGLAGGPSEQYF. The CDR3 bases are TGTGCCAGCAGTGAAAAAGTCCCGGGACTAGCGGGAGGGCCGTCGGAGCAGTACTTC.